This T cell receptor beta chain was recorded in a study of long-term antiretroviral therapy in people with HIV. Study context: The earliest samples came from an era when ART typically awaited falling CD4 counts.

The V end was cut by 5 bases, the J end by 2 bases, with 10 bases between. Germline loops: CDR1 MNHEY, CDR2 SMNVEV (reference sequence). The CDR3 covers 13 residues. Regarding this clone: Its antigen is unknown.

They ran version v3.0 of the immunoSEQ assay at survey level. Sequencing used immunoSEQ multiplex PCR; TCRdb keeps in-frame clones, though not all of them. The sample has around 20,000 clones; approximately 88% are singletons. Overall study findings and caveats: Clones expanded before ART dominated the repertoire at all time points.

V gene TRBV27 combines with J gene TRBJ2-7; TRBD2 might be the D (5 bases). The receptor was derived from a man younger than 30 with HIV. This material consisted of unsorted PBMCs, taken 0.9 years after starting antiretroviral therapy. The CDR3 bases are TGTGCCAGCAGTAACGGGGAGACCTACGAGCAGTACTTC. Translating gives CASSNGETYEQYF.